These 32 T cell receptor beta chains originate from one sample sequenced in a study of PD-L1 blockade in urothelial cancer. The repertoire was sequenced with immunoSEQ multiplex PCR; TCRdb's copy has only in-frame clones and lacks some. The table shows 35,000 to 45,000 clones, with about 86% occurring only once. Here the sequenced sample was PBMCs, taken around atezolizumab (anti-PD-L1) treatment. These receptors were taken from a man in his fifties or sixties with urothelial cancer.

The rearrangement uses TRBV5-8 and TRBJ1-2, with D maybe TRBD1 (5 bases). The CDR3 has 14 residues. Trimming left V 4 bases short and J 3 bases short, with 13 bases between. Germline V gene data show CDR1 as SGHTS and CDR2 as YDEGEE. As DNA, the CDR3 is TGTGCCAGCAGCCTCCTCCAGGGTGACTATGGCTACACCTTC. Amino acids: CASSLLQGDYGYTF.

This clone appeared once. The V and J genes are TRBV18 and TRBJ1-2; TRBD1 matches at 8 bases. V lost 2 bases, J lost 8 bases, and 7 bases stayed unmatched. Germline values: CDR1 KGHSH, CDR2 LQKENI. There are 14 residues in the CDR3. The CDR3 DNA reads TGTGCCAGCTCACCAGGGCAGGGGGCGCGAGGCTACACCTTC. Protein sequence: CASSPGQGARGYTF.

The rearrangement joins TRBV30 to TRBJ2-3; 8 bases agree with TRBD2. Per the germline V gene, CDR1 is GTSNPN and CDR2 is SVGIG (reference sequence). The CDR3 has 14 residues. With 1 base clipped from V and 3 bases from J, the junction kept 3 bases outside the gene matches. This chain's CDR3 is CAWSGLAITDTQYF. CDR3 sequence (DNA): TGTGCCTGGAGTGGACTAGCGATAACAGATACGCAGTATTTT.

Here the CDR3 reads CASSPGFQETQYF. CDR3 bases: TGTGCCAGCAGCCCGGGGTTCCAAGAGACCCAGTACTTC. The V gene is TRBV7-2, the J gene TRBJ2-5, with D perhaps TRBD2 (5 bases). V gave up 5 bases and J gave up 1 base, with 8 bases separating them. Per germline, CDR1 SGHTA and CDR2 FQGNSA. The length of the CDR3 is 13 residues.

The chain couples TRBV11-1 to TRBJ2-6; 9 bases line up with TRBD1. J gave up 0 bases and V 3 bases, and 3 bases lay outside the gene matches. From germline, CDR1 is SGHAT and CDR2 FQDESV (reference sequence). The CDR3 extends over 17 amino acids. The CDR3 sequence: CASSFGTGNSGANVLTF. The DNA of the CDR3 is TGTGCCAGCAGCTTCGGGACAGGGAACTCTGGGGCCAACGTCCTGACTTTC.

This clone was detected only once. The gene calls are TRBV7-8 and TRBJ1-2, with D tentatively TRBD1 (6 bases). The length of the CDR3 is 13 residues. V was trimmed by 6 bases and J by 2 bases, leaving 10 bases between them. Looked up from germline, CDR1 is SGHVS and CDR2 is FQNEAQ. Here the CDR3 DNA reads TGTGCCAGCAGTTTCCAGGGGAACTATGGCTACACCTTC. Translating it yields CASSFQGNYGYTF.

The chain carries TRBV6-6 and TRBJ2-7; 10 bases line up with TRBD2. Germline trimming cut 0 bases from V and 7 bases from J; bases unmatched to any gene: 6. The CDR3 runs 15 residues. CDR1 and CDR2 (germline): MNHNY, SVGAGI (reference sequence). The CDR3 coding sequence is TGTGCCAGCAGTTACTCAGCGGGAGGGGAGTGGGAGCAGTACTTC. This translates into CASSYSAGGEWEQYF.

This chain links TRBV10-1 with TRBJ1-3, with no clear D. The germline V gene has CDR1 WNHNN and CDR2 SYGVQD (reference sequence). Trimming removed 3 bases from V and 0 bases from J, with 9 bases in between. The CDR3 has 15 amino acids. The CDR3 DNA reads TGCGCCAGCAGTGATAAAAGGAGCTCTGGAAACACCATATATTTT. This sequence encodes CASSDKRSSGNTIYF.

The V gene is TRBV6-1, the J gene TRBJ1-5; 8 positions match TRBD1. V lost 7 bases, J lost 0 bases, and 5 bases stayed unmatched. The germline gives CDR1 MNHNS, CDR2 SASEGT. The CDR3 has 15 residues. The CDR3 DNA follows: TGTGCCAGCACACCGACAGGGGATAGCAATCAGCCCCAGCATTTT. This translates into CASTPTGDSNQPQHF.

The CDR3 loop reads CASSPLQLDRGNTIYF. Here the CDR3 DNA reads TGTGCCAGCAGCCCTCTGCAACTGGACAGAGGAAACACCATATATTTT. The V call is TRBV28, the J call TRBJ1-3, with D possibly TRBD1 on 6 matching bases. The CDR3 contains 16 residues. Germline-derived CDR1 and CDR2 are MDHEN and SYDVKM. Trimming took 6 bases from V and 4 from J, leaving 19 bases between them. The complete variable domain, with remaining parts taken from reference TRBV28 and TRBJ1-3, reads DVKVTQSSRYLVKRTGEKVFLECVQDMDHENMFWYRQDPGLGLRLIYFSYDVKMKEKGDIPEGYSVSREKKERFSLILESASTNQTSMYLCASSPLQLDRGNTIYFGEGSWLTVV.

The chain uses TRBV18 and TRBJ1-1; 7 nucleotides line up with TRBD1. This CDR3 is built from 17 residues. Losses at the gene ends were 6 bases for V and 4 bases for J; bases not matched to a gene: 17. CDR1 is KGHSH, CDR2 LQKENI, per germline. The CDR3, as DNA: TGTGCCAGCTCCCCAACCAACACAGGGGTCGGGGGCACTGAAGCTTTCTTT. This gives the protein CASSPTNTGVGGTEAFF. Complete variable domain (other parts from reference TRBV18 and TRBJ1-1): NAGVMQNPRHLVRRRGQEARLRCSPMKGHSHVYWYRQLPEEGLKFMVYLQKENIIDESGMPKERFSAEFPKEGPSILRIQQVVRGDSAAYFCASSPTNTGVGGTEAFFGQGTRLTVV.

This sequence joins TRBV4-2 and TRBJ1-2; the D is unclear. This CDR3 comprises 13 residues. Trimming pared 4 bases from V and 6 bases from J, leaving 12 bases between. CDR1 LGHNA and CDR2 YNFKEQ come from the germline V gene. The CDR3 protein is CASSPPSEDGYTF. The CDR3 DNA reads as TGTGCCAGCAGCCCCCCGAGCGAGGATGGCTACACCTTC.

The chain employs TRBV28 and TRBJ1-2; a possible D gene is TRBD1 (6 bases). The germline CDR1 and CDR2 sequences are MDHEN and SYDVKM. The CDR3 runs 15 residues. Deletions cut 6 bases from V and 0 bases from J, with 14 bases between. CDR3 region: CASSRLTGANYGYTF. The CDR3 nucleotides read TGTGCCAGCAGCCGTCTGACAGGCGCTAACTATGGCTACACCTTC.

CDR3 in DNA: TGCGCCAGCAGCTTGGGCAGGGGATACAATGAGCAGTTCTTC. As protein: CASSLGRGYNEQFF. The V and J genes are TRBV5-1 and TRBJ2-1; possibly TRBD1 for D (6 bases). This CDR3 region has 14 residues. Trimming took off 0 bases at V and 4 bases at J, with 8 bases between the two ends. Germline values: CDR1 SGHRS, CDR2 YFSETQ.

The rearrangement links TRBV6-5 to TRBJ2-1; 8 nucleotides line up with TRBD1. The V gene end was trimmed by 4 bases and the J gene end by 2 bases; junction bases not matched to a gene: 4. Germline CDR1 is MNHEY and CDR2 is SVGAGI. CDR3 length: 15 residues. CDR3 bases: TGTGCCAGCAGTTTGACAGGGGCCCCCTACAATGAGCAGTTCTTC. Translated: CASSLTGAPYNEQFF.

J is TRBJ2-7 and V is TRBV28; 8 bases line up with TRBD2. Germline CDR1 reads MDHEN; CDR2 reads SYDVKM. J gave up 1 base and V 3 bases, and 5 bases lay outside the gene matches. The CDR3 covers 15 residues. CDR3 sequence reads: CASSLTSAVSYEQYF. The CDR3 DNA reads TGTGCCAGCAGTTTGACTAGCGCTGTATCCTACGAGCAGTACTTC.

The genes are TRBV5-1 and TRBJ1-1; TRBD1 agrees at 10 bases. Germline CDR1 and CDR2: SGHRS and YFSETQ. There are 15 residues in the CDR3. V was clipped by 4 bases and J by 1 base; unmatched bases: 4. The CDR3 loop is CASSPTGGSNTEAFF. CDR3 DNA sequence: TGCGCCAGCAGCCCGACAGGGGGCTCGAACACTGAAGCTTTCTTT.

This clone was observed a handful of times. The chain carries TRBV18 and TRBJ1-1; possibly TRBD1 for D (6 bases). Germline CDR1 and CDR2: KGHSH and LQKENI. V shed 8 bases and J shed 0 bases, with 10 bases lying between them. The CDR3 is made up of 13 amino acids. The CDR3 DNA is TGTGCCAGCCGGGGGGCAGTGAACACTGAAGCTTTCTTT. This translates into CASRGAVNTEAFF.

The rearrangement links TRBV11-2 to TRBJ2-5; D might be TRBD2 (6 bases). CDR3 size: 13 residues. Germline V gene sequence: CDR1 SGHAT, CDR2 FQNNGV. V was shortened by 5 bases and J by 7 bases, with 14 bases between the two germline ends. In DNA, the CDR3 is TGTGCCAGCAGCATTGTAGCGGAGAGGACCCAGTACTTC. It is translated as CASSIVAERTQYF.

Only a few counts were recorded for this clone. The V gene is TRBV10-3, the J gene TRBJ2-3, with TRBD2 as a possible D gene (6 bases). Germline V lookup: CDR1 ENHRY, CDR2 SYGVKD. The CDR3 consists of 16 residues. The V and J ends lost 6 bases and 6 bases respectively, with 22 bases between them. CDR3 protein: CAIRALEGFFSDTQYF. CDR3 nucleotides: TGTGCCATCAGGGCATTGGAGGGTTTTTTTTCCGATACGCAGTATTTT.

This clone has a single count. The chain is built from TRBV19 and TRBJ2-6, with D perhaps matching TRBD2 (5 bases). Germline CDR1 and CDR2: LNHDA and SQIVND (reference sequence). The CDR3 has 15 amino acids. Trimming took 3 bases from V and 3 from J, leaving 9 bases between them. This chain's CDR3 is CASSIRDSGANVLTF. For the CDR3, the DNA is TGTGCCAGTAGTATTCGGGATAGTGGGGCCAACGTCCTGACTTTC.

The J gene is TRBJ2-5, the V gene TRBV5-4, with TRBD2 matching over 13 bases. The germline gives CDR1 SGHNT, CDR2 YYREEE (reference sequence). The CDR3 spans 15 residues. The trim removed 6 bases at V and 1 base at J, leaving 3 bases unmatched. This chain's CDR3 is CASKGTSGTQETQYF. In nucleotides, the CDR3 is TGTGCCAGCAAGGGGACTAGCGGGACCCAAGAGACCCAGTACTTC.

This chain links TRBV7-2 with TRBJ2-7; D gene unclear. The ends were cut back, 5 bases at V and 1 base at J, with 15 bases in the middle. The CDR3 has 15 residues. Germline V gene sequence: CDR1 SGHTA, CDR2 FQGNSA. The CDR3 reads CASSEKVTSSYEQYF. The DNA of the CDR3 is TGTGCCAGCAGCGAAAAAGTGACATCTTCCTACGAGCAGTACTTC. The variable domain in full, completed from reference TRBV7-2 and TRBJ2-7, reads GAGVSQSPSNKVTEKGKDVELRCDPISGHTALYWYRQSLGQGLEFLIYFQGNSAPDKSGLPSDRFSAERTGGSVSTLTIQRTQQEDSAVYLCASSEKVTSSYEQYFGPGTRLTVT.

The chain combines TRBV7-6 with TRBJ2-1, with 14 nucleotides matching TRBD2. The CDR3 runs 17 residues. Germline CDR1 reads SGHVS; CDR2 reads FNYEAQ. Unmatched junction bases numbered 11, after V lost 7 bases and J lost 6 bases. CDR3 nucleotides: TGTGCCAGCACCGGACTAGCGGGAGGATTCAAGGGCAATGAGCAGTTCTTC. Amino acids: CASTGLAGGFKGNEQFF.

This chain links TRBV6-6 with TRBJ1-6; D call uncertain. CDR3 length: 16 amino acids. Trimming stripped 2 bases from V and 6 bases from J, with 14 bases between. Germline V gives CDR1 MNHNY, CDR2 SVGAGI (reference sequence). In DNA form, the CDR3 reads TGTGCCAGCAGTTACCCCTTGAGGTTGGGTAATTCACCCCTCCACTTT. This encodes CASSYPLRLGNSPLHF.

The chain combines TRBV6-1 with TRBJ1-1, with TRBD1 matching 7 bases. The CDR3 is 12 residues long. With V trimmed by 4 bases and J by 5 bases, 1 base remained unmatched. Germline lookup yields CDR1 MNHNS and CDR2 SASEGT. CDR3 nucleotide sequence: TGTGCCAGCAGTGTGACAGGGACTGAAGCTTTCTTT. Translated: CASSVTGTEAFF.

The genes are TRBV19 and TRBJ1-5; 9 bases align to TRBD1. With V trimmed by 5 bases and J by 6 bases, 5 bases remained unmatched. Germline loops: CDR1 LNHDA, CDR2 SQIVND (reference sequence). The CDR3 runs to 14 residues. The chain's CDR3 is CASSLQGAVQPQHF. The CDR3 DNA sequence: TGTGCCAGTAGTTTACAGGGGGCAGTTCAGCCCCAGCATTTT.

There are a few counts of this clone. The chain combines TRBV4-2 with TRBJ2-5; 7 bases line up with TRBD2. This CDR3 has 16 residues. Germline assignment: CDR1 LGHNA and CDR2 YNFKEQ. Trimming cost V 0 bases and J 5 bases; bases outside gene matches: 9. The CDR3 region has the DNA TGTGCCAGCAGCCAAGATTGGCTAGCGGCGAGGGAGACCCAGTACTTC. Translation: CASSQDWLAARETQYF.

The V call is TRBV2, the J call TRBJ2-7, with 8 bases that match TRBD1. The V segment lost 11 bases and the J segment 0 bases; nucleotides outside the gene matches: 6. CDR3 length: 13 residues. Germline CDR1 and CDR2: SNHLY and FYNNEI. The chain's CDR3 is CAGSGQGSYEQYF. The CDR3, as DNA: TGTGCCGGCTCTGGACAGGGCTCCTACGAGCAGTACTTC.

This clone appeared once. The V call is TRBV7-2, the J call TRBJ1-2; 12 nucleotides align to TRBD1. The CDR3 spans 17 residues. Unmatched junction bases numbered 6, after V lost 0 bases and J lost 4 bases. The V gene's germline CDR1 is SGHTA and CDR2 FQGNSA. Here the CDR3 DNA reads TGTGCCAGCAGCTTAGCAGGGACAGGGGGCCGGACCTATGGCTACACCTTC. It codes for CASSLAGTGGRTYGYTF.

The chain links TRBV5-1 to TRBJ1-3, with D uncertain. Germline loops: CDR1 SGHRS, CDR2 YFSETQ. V lost 4 bases to trimming and J lost 11 bases, with 13 bases between them. The CDR3 has 12 residues. The CDR3 sequence is CASSPDTSPIYF. Written as DNA, the CDR3 is TGCGCCAGCAGCCCTGACACTAGCCCCATATATTTT.

V gene TRBV5-3 combines with J gene TRBJ2-4; 8 bases align to TRBD2. TRBV5-3 is identified as an open reading frame with a role that is uncertain. The CDR3 is made up of 15 amino acids. The junction had 10 bases not matched to a gene; V was cut back by 9 bases and J by 2 bases. In nucleotides, the CDR3 is TGTGCCACAAAGCAGTTAGCGGGGACCAAAAACATTCAGTACTTC. This sequence encodes CATKQLAGTKNIQYF.